This is a list of T cell receptor beta chains from one sample in a study of blood T cell repertoires in COVID-19. TCRdb's table, derived via immunoSEQ multiplex PCR, lists solely in-frame clones and lacks some. The sample records roughly 200,000 clones, about 83% being singletons. Source material: peripheral blood. These TCRs come from a young woman with COVID-19, enrolled during active disease. The CDR3 runs from the conserved cysteine through the conserved F or W. Each record gives: clone size, V gene, J gene, D gene, CDR3 DNA, CDR3 protein. The D gene is left open where the match is weak. Clone size is given for some rows only: seen once, a few or many times, or a class if the clone is expanded.

abundance: .; v_gene: TRBV6-2/TRBV6-3; j_gene: TRBJ1-5; d_gene: .; CDR3nt: TGTGCCAGCAGTGCCTCGGGGGGGGCTGGGCAGCCCCAGCATTTT; CDR3aa: CASSASGGAGQPQHF
abundance: few; v_gene: TRBV15; j_gene: TRBJ1-6; d_gene: .; CDR3nt: TGTGCCACCAGCAGAGGTCCCGAGAATAATTCACCCCTCCACTTT; CDR3aa: CATSRGPENNSPLHF
abundance: .; v_gene: TRBV10-2; j_gene: TRBJ1-5; d_gene: TRBD1; CDR3nt: TGCGCCAGCAGGGATGGGACAGGGCGGGATCAGCCCCAGCATTTT; CDR3aa: CASRDGTGRDQPQHF
abundance: .; v_gene: TRBV18; j_gene: TRBJ2-7; d_gene: .; CDR3nt: TGTGCCAAACTCACCACGTGGGACATCCCCTACGAGCAGTACTTC; CDR3aa: CAKLTTWDIPYEQYF
abundance: .; v_gene: TRBV30; j_gene: TRBJ2-1; d_gene: .; CDR3nt: TGTGCCTGGGGGGGCGGGAGATTCGTGGATGAGCAGTTCTTC; CDR3aa: CAWGGGRFVDEQFF
abundance: .; v_gene: TRBV6-2/TRBV6-3; j_gene: TRBJ2-1; d_gene: TRBD2; CDR3nt: TGTGCCAGCAGTTCCCCAGGACTAGCGGGAGCCAATGAGCAGTTCTTC; CDR3aa: CASSSPGLAGANEQFF
abundance: .; v_gene: TRBV6-5; j_gene: TRBJ1-2; d_gene: TRBD1; CDR3nt: TGTGCCAGCAGTTACCGCGGAGTAGGACAGGGAGAAGGCTACACCTTC; CDR3aa: CASSYRGVGQGEGYTF
abundance: .; v_gene: TRBV6-2/TRBV6-3; j_gene: TRBJ1-2; d_gene: TRBD1; CDR3nt: TGTGCCAGCAGTTACCGGACAGGGGTATACTATGGCTACACCTTC; CDR3aa: CASSYRTGVYYGYTF
abundance: .; v_gene: TRBV3-1/TRBV3-2; j_gene: TRBJ2-5; d_gene: .; CDR3nt: TGTGCCAGCAGCCTTCCTAGCGCCCAAGAGACCCAGTACTTC; CDR3aa: CASSLPSAQETQYF
abundance: .; v_gene: TRBV9; j_gene: TRBJ2-1; d_gene: TRBD2; CDR3nt: TGTGCCAGCAGCGTAGCTGGGAGGGGTGAGCAGTTCTTC; CDR3aa: CASSVAGRGEQFF
abundance: .; v_gene: TRBV5-6; j_gene: TRBJ2-5; d_gene: TRBD2; CDR3nt: TGTGCCAGCAGCTATATCAGCGGGGGGGGCCAAGAGACCCAGTACTTC; CDR3aa: CASSYISGGGQETQYF
abundance: .; v_gene: TRBV19; j_gene: TRBJ2-7; d_gene: .; CDR3nt: TGTGCCAGTAGTACCGGTTGGGGGGGCGACGAGCAGTACTTC; CDR3aa: CASSTGWGGDEQYF
abundance: once; v_gene: TRBV18; j_gene: TRBJ2-2; d_gene: TRBD1; CDR3nt: TGTGCCAGCTCACTCCCGGGACAGGGGGTCACCGGGGAGCTGTTTTTT; CDR3aa: CASSLPGQGVTGELFF
abundance: .; v_gene: TRBV7-2; j_gene: TRBJ2-1; d_gene: TRBD2; CDR3nt: TGTGCCAGCAGCGGGACTAGCGGTTACAATGAGCAGTTCTTC; CDR3aa: CASSGTSGYNEQFF
abundance: .; v_gene: TRBV7-9; j_gene: TRBJ1-2; d_gene: .; CDR3nt: TGTGCCAGCAGCTTACAGGGGCTTTACTATGGCTACACCTTC; CDR3aa: CASSLQGLYYGYTF
abundance: few; v_gene: TRBV6-5; j_gene: TRBJ2-2; d_gene: TRBD1; CDR3nt: TGTGCCAGCAGTTACTCCGGGACAGGGATGATCGGGGAGCTGTTTTTT; CDR3aa: CASSYSGTGMIGELFF
abundance: .; v_gene: TRBV7-9; j_gene: TRBJ1-2; d_gene: .; CDR3nt: TGTGCCAGCACAAATTACTCATCCCGGGTTTATGGCTACACCTTC; CDR3aa: CASTNYSSRVYGYTF
abundance: .; v_gene: TRBV9; j_gene: TRBJ2-1; d_gene: TRBD2; CDR3nt: TGTGCCAGCAGCCCAGGACTAGCGGGAGACGGTAATGAGCAGTTCTTC; CDR3aa: CASSPGLAGDGNEQFF
abundance: once; v_gene: TRBV7-9; j_gene: TRBJ2-7; d_gene: .; CDR3nt: TGTGCCAGCAGCTACAGGCAACTCGAGCAGTACTTC; CDR3aa: CASSYRQLEQYF
abundance: .; v_gene: TRBV15; j_gene: TRBJ1-3; d_gene: TRBD1; CDR3nt: TGTGCCACCAGCAATCGGGACAGCTCTGGAAACACCATATATTTT; CDR3aa: CATSNRDSSGNTIYF
abundance: few; v_gene: TRBV7-9; j_gene: TRBJ1-5; d_gene: .; CDR3nt: TGTGCCAGAAAAAGCGGGCAGACTAGCAATCAGCCCCAGCATTTT; CDR3aa: CARKSGQTSNQPQHF
abundance: .; v_gene: TRBV28; j_gene: TRBJ1-2; d_gene: .; CDR3nt: TGTGCCAGCTTTTCTATCAATAACTACTATGGCTACACCTTC; CDR3aa: CASFSINNYYGYTF
abundance: .; v_gene: TRBV29-1; j_gene: TRBJ1-5; d_gene: .; CDR3nt: TGCAGCGTTGGGGGCTTGGGAGGGCATCAGCCCCAGCATTTT; CDR3aa: CSVGGLGGHQPQHF
abundance: .; v_gene: TRBV7-9; j_gene: TRBJ1-3; d_gene: .; CDR3nt: TGTGCCAGCAGCTTATCGACACCTGCGGGGCCTGGAAACACCATATATTTT; CDR3aa: CASSLSTPAGPGNTIYF
abundance: once; v_gene: TRBV19; j_gene: TRBJ1-4; d_gene: .; CDR3nt: TGTGCCAGTATGCTGGGGCGGACTAATGAAAAACTGTTTTTT; CDR3aa: CASMLGRTNEKLFF
abundance: few; v_gene: TRBV11-2; j_gene: TRBJ1-1; d_gene: .; CDR3nt: TGTGCCAGCAGCTTAGGGGGCCAGCTGAACACTGAAGCTTTCTTT; CDR3aa: CASSLGGQLNTEAFF
abundance: few; v_gene: TRBV11-2; j_gene: TRBJ1-2; d_gene: TRBD1; CDR3nt: TGTGCCAGCAGCGTCGCGACAGGGGGTCTTGGCTACACCTTC; CDR3aa: CASSVATGGLGYTF
abundance: once; v_gene: TRBV29-1; j_gene: TRBJ1-2; d_gene: .; CDR3nt: TGCAGCGTTGAGTCTGGCAGGTTATATGGCTACACCTTC; CDR3aa: CSVESGRLYGYTF